The 5 T cell receptor beta chains listed next were all sequenced from one sample in a study of blood T cell repertoires in COVID-19. This table comes from immunoSEQ multiplex PCR, and its TCRdb copy is limited to in-frame clones, with some not included. The sample contains around 160,000 clones, about nine tenths of which appear only once. Sequenced input: PBMCs or T cells enriched from blood (not recorded which). The receptors were sampled from a woman in her thirties or forties who had been exposed to COVID-19.

The chain recombines TRBV5-1 with TRBJ1-1, with D maybe TRBD1 (5 bases). From germline, CDR1 is SGHRS and CDR2 YFSETQ. The CDR3 is made up of 14 amino acids. V lost 2 bases to trimming and J lost 5 bases, with 13 bases between them. The CDR3 loop is CASSFQGGKTEAFF. CDR3 nucleotide sequence: TGCGCCAGCAGCTTCCAGGGAGGAAAAACTGAAGCTTTCTTT. The full variable domain, its missing parts supplied by reference TRBV5-1 and TRBJ1-1, is KAGVTQTPRYLIKTRGQQVTLSCSPISGHRSVSWYQQTPGQGLQFLFEYFSETQRNKGNFPGRFSGRQFSNSRSEMNVSTLELGDSALYLCASSFQGGKTEAFFGQGTRLTVV.

The CDR3 loop reads CASSLAAGGTRDHRLTEAFF. The CDR3 DNA is TGCGCCAGCAGCTTGGCGGCAGGGGGAACTCGAGATCATCGCTTGACTGAAGCTTTCTTT. This chain connects TRBV5-1 to TRBJ1-1; 7 bases agree with TRBD1. Germline CDR1 is SGHRS and CDR2 is YFSETQ. V dropped 0 bases and J dropped 5; count of bases not matched to a gene: 22. This CDR3 contains 20 residues.

V and J are TRBV28 and TRBJ1-2; a possible D gene is TRBD1 (5 bases). V was pared by 7 bases and J by 2 bases, with 8 bases between. CDR3 size: 12 residues. Germline CDR1 and CDR2: MDHEN and SYDVKM. CDR3 amino acids: CASIDSNYGYTF. CDR3 in DNA: TGTGCCAGCATAGACAGCAACTATGGCTACACCTTC.

The rearrangement joins TRBV19 to TRBJ1-1; D uncertain. V was clipped by 7 bases and J by 6 bases, with 12 bases between them. In germline, CDR1 is LNHDA, CDR2 SQIVND (reference sequence). The CDR3 runs to 12 residues. In DNA form, the CDR3 reads TGTGCCAGTACCACGGGTTCCGCTGAAGCTTTCTTT. Its protein is CASTTGSAEAFF.

This chain links TRBV23-1 with TRBJ1-5; TRBD1 matches at 8 bases. TRBV23-1 is placed among ORFs of uncertain function. Trimming cost V 0 bases and J 4 bases; bases outside gene matches: 5. The CDR3 contains 16 residues. The CDR3 here is CASSQSKTGGNQPQHF. CDR3 nucleotides: TGCGCCAGCAGTCAATCTAAAACAGGGGGTAATCAGCCCCAGCATTTT.